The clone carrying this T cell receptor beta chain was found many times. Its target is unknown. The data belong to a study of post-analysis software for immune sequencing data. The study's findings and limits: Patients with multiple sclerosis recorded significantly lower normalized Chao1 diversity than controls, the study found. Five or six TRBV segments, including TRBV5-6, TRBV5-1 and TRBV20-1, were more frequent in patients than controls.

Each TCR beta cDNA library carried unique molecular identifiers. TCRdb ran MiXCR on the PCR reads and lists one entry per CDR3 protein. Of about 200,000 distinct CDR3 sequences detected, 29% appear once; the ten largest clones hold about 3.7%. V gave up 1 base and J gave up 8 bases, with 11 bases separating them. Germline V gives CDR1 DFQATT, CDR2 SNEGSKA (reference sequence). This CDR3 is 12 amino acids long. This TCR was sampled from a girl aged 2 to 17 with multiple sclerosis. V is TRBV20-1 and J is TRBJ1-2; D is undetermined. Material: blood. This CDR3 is CSARAPFEGYTF. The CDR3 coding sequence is TGCAGTGCTAGAGCCCCCTTTGAGGGCTACACCTTC.